These 10 T cell receptor beta chains originate from one sample sequenced in a study of blood T cell repertoires in COVID-19. Here immunoSEQ multiplex PCR was the method, and the copy in TCRdb shows in-frame clones only, minus some. The sample lists some 130,000 clones, over 80% occurring once. Sequenced: peripheral blood. Receptors originate from a man between 65 and 85 years old with acute or convalescent COVID-19.

CDR3 region: CASSGTGGNLDTQYF. CDR3 bases: TGTGCCAGCAGCGGTACAGGGGGCAACTTAGATACGCAGTATTTT. V usage is TRBV11-2 and J usage is TRBJ2-3, with 9 bases that match TRBD1. The CDR3 covers 15 residues. Germline V lookup: CDR1 SGHAT, CDR2 FQNNGV. Trimming cost V 5 bases and J 5 bases; bases outside gene matches: 8.

In DNA form, the CDR3 reads TGTGCCAGCAGCTTAGCGGGGTTTGGGACAGAGCAGTACTTC. This translates into CASSLAGFGTEQYF. V usage is TRBV7-9 and J usage is TRBJ2-7; D may be TRBD1 (6 bases). Trimming pared 0 bases from V and 7 bases from J, leaving 13 bases between. The CDR3 extends over 14 amino acids. The germline CDR1 and CDR2 sequences are SEHNR and FQNEAQ (reference sequence).

V is TRBV7-2 and J is TRBJ1-1; D unresolved. V lost 2 bases, J lost 5 bases, and 15 bases lay in between. CDR1 SGHTA and CDR2 FQGNSA come from the germline V gene. CDR3 length equals 15 residues. CDR3 sequence reads: CASSLPTLSGTEAFF. The CDR3 DNA is TGTGCCAGCAGCTTACCGACACTCTCGGGGACTGAAGCTTTCTTT.

The CDR3 protein is CASSPRGPPETQYF. DNA of the CDR3: TGTGCCAGCTCACCCAGGGGACCCCCGGAGACCCAGTACTTC. This chain connects TRBV18 to TRBJ2-5, with D perhaps matching TRBD1 (6 bases). CDR3 length: 14 amino acids. The V end was cut by 3 bases, the J end by 5 bases, with 13 bases between. CDR1 and CDR2 (germline): KGHSH, LQKENI.

The chain joins TRBV6-5 to TRBJ1-6, with 10 bases matching TRBD1. The CDR3 has 13 amino acids. Germline lookup yields CDR1 MNHEY and CDR2 SVGAGI. V dropped 6 bases and J dropped 10; count of bases not matched to a gene: 3. As DNA, the CDR3 is TGTGCCAGCAGAGGGACAGGGGAGTCACCCCTCCACTTT. Translating gives CASRGTGESPLHF.

The chain uses TRBV6-1 and TRBJ2-3; 9 positions match TRBD2. The CDR3 totals 16 residues. The J segment lost 10 bases and the V segment lost 4 bases, leaving 15 bases of the junction unmatched. Germline V gene data show CDR1 as MNHNS and CDR2 as SASEGT. In DNA form, the CDR3 reads TGTGCCAGCAGTGGGGCGGGAGGGGTGCTGGGTCTGGCGCAGTATTTT. The encoded protein is CASSGAGGVLGLAQYF.

This chain links TRBV7-9 with TRBJ1-1; 7 bases are shared with TRBD1. The germline V gene has CDR1 SEHNR and CDR2 FQNEAQ (reference sequence). V lost 2 bases and J lost 0; bases outside the gene matches: 3. This CDR3 spans 15 amino acids. The CDR3 DNA reads TGTGCCAGCAGCTTATGGACAGGCTTGAACACTGAAGCTTTCTTT. It is translated as CASSLWTGLNTEAFF.

The gene calls are TRBV19 and TRBJ1-2, with a tentative D call TRBD1 (6 bases). Germline V gives CDR1 LNHDA, CDR2 SQIVND (reference sequence). With 5 bases removed from V and 1 base from J, the gap between germline ends came to 17 bases. The CDR3 totals 16 residues. The CDR3 DNA follows: TGTGCCAGTAGTCCCCGACAGGCCCCGTTTAACTATGGCTACACCTTC. It codes for CASSPRQAPFNYGYTF.

The rearrangement joins TRBV7-3 to TRBJ1-6, with TRBD1 matching over 7 bases. The length of the CDR3 is 14 residues. The germline V gene has CDR1 SGHTA and CDR2 FQGTGA. The V and J ends lost 3 bases and 8 bases, in that order; junction bases with no gene match: 4. CDR3 nucleotides: TGTGCCAGCAGCTTGGGACAGAGTGATTCACCCCTCCACTTT. Protein: CASSLGQSDSPLHF.

This clone was detected a few times. The rearrangement uses TRBV4-2 and TRBJ1-3; possibly TRBD1 for D (5 bases). CDR1 is LGHNA and CDR2 is YNFKEQ in the germline V gene. The CDR3 is 18 amino acids. Trimming left V 0 bases short and J 0 bases short, with 15 bases between. The CDR3 DNA reads as TGTGCCAGCAGCCAAGATAGCGCCCCGGGGGGCTCTGGAAACACCATATATTTT. Its protein product is CASSQDSAPGGSGNTIYF.